This T cell receptor (beta chain) was profiled in a study of immune evolution from preneoplasia to lung adenocarcinoma. Turning to the study itself: HLA loss of heterozygosity: around 6.5% AIS, about 15% MIA, approximately 31% ADC, none AAH.

On this clone itself: Its antigen remains unidentified. The same CDR3 is also encoded by other DNA sequences in this sample.

V dropped 4 bases and J dropped 2 bases, with 6 bases sitting between them. The CDR3 has 14 residues. Germline V gene data show CDR1 as MNHNS and CDR2 as SASEGT. Assay: immunoSEQ multiplex PCR; the TCRdb copy retains only in-frame clones and omits some. The sample consists of 4,000 to 5,000 clones, about 82% of them appearing once. Study observations and caveats: Later-stage lesions seemingly showed higher T cell density and diversity than normal lung.

Source material: FFPE minimally invasive lung adenocarcinoma tissue. The receptor's source is a person between 65 and 79 years old with lung adenocarcinoma. The chain employs TRBV6-1 and TRBJ1-6; TRBD1 might be the D (5 bases). CDR3: CASSAGPYNSPLHF. The CDR3 nucleotides read TGTGCCAGCAGTGCGGGGCCCTATAATTCACCCCTCCACTTT.